A single sample is the source of the 10 T cell receptor beta chains below, sequenced in a study of cytomegalovirus exposure and HLA in healthy donors. Vbeta (60) and Jbeta (13) primers were used in the PCR. Repertoires were generated with immunoSEQ multiplex PCR, while TCRdb's copy carries only in-frame clones and drops some. In the table there are about 190,000 clones, approximately 79% of which are singletons. Sequences were obtained from PBMCs. These receptor sequences come from a woman aged 18-29 years in good health and CMV-seronegative.

This chain links TRBV6-5 with TRBJ1-4, with 10 positions matching TRBD1. Germline assignment: CDR1 MNHEY and CDR2 SVGAGI. CDR3 size: 15 residues. J was trimmed by 7 bases and V by 6 bases; bases with no gene match: 8. In DNA, the CDR3 is TGTGCCAGCAGGAGACCGGGACAGGGGTCTGAAAAACTGTTTTTT. Translating it yields CASRRPGQGSEKLFF.

A word on this clone: The conserved phenylalanine or tryptophan is not found at the CDR3 terminus, so this likely reflects a read error. No DNA is shown, since the ends of the CDR3 on it are uncertain; the CDR3 is the one TCRdb lists. The J gene is TRBJ2-7, the V gene TRBV21-1; TRBD1, the D gene given by the table, was not confirmed from the DNA. TRBV21-1 is given as a pseudogene. Ends included, the CDR3 has 10 residues. The CDR3 loop reads CASSAGQGEY.

The rearrangement joins TRBV5-8 to TRBJ2-6; D gene uncertain. Germline lookup yields CDR1 SGHTS and CDR2 YDEGEE. The CDR3 spans 15 residues. V was clipped by 3 bases and J by 0 bases, with 7 bases between them. The CDR3 DNA sequence: TGTGCCAGCAGCTACTCCCGCTCTGGGGCCAACGTCCTGACTTTC. Its protein is CASSYSRSGANVLTF.

This chain links TRBV27 with TRBJ1-2; TRBD1 agrees at 8 bases. Germline V gene sequence: CDR1 MNHEY, CDR2 SMNVEV (reference sequence). The CDR3 has 14 residues. J gave up 6 bases and V 5 bases, and 8 bases lay outside the gene matches. CDR3: CASSPADRADGYTF. The CDR3, as DNA: TGTGCCAGCAGTCCCGCGGACAGGGCGGATGGCTACACCTTC.

This rearrangement joins TRBV28 to TRBJ1-2, with D unresolved. Trimming took off 5 bases at V and 6 bases at J, with 16 bases between the two ends. CDR3 length: 14 residues. Germline V gene sequence: CDR1 MDHEN, CDR2 SYDVKM. This CDR3 is CASSTSGKKHGYTF. The DNA of the CDR3 is TGTGCCAGCAGTACATCGGGGAAGAAGCATGGCTACACCTTC.

The chain uses TRBV2 and TRBJ2-1; 7 nucleotides line up with TRBD2. Germline V gene data show CDR1 as SNHLY and CDR2 as FYNNEI. CDR3 length: 16 residues. The V gene end was trimmed by 7 bases and the J gene end by 6 bases; junction bases not matched to a gene: 15. The CDR3: CASKYQLGGSSNEQFF. The CDR3 DNA reads TGTGCCAGCAAATACCAGCTGGGGGGGAGCTCCAATGAGCAGTTCTTC.

This clone has just one count. The chain combines TRBV6-1 with TRBJ2-3; 9 bases map to TRBD1. Germline V lookup: CDR1 MNHNS, CDR2 SASEGT. Losses at the gene ends were 8 bases for V and 4 bases for J; bases not matched to a gene: 10. CDR3 size: 15 residues. Written as DNA, the CDR3 is TGTGCCAGCGCTTACGGGACAGGGACCCCAGATACGCAGTATTTT. This gives the protein CASAYGTGTPDTQYF.

J is TRBJ2-7 and V is TRBV10-1; 11 nucleotides agree with TRBD1. CDR3 length: 14 residues. Germline V lookup: CDR1 WNHNN, CDR2 SYGVQD (reference sequence). Unmatched junction bases numbered 3, after V lost 4 bases and J lost 4 bases. CDR3 region: CASSVGTGGYEQYF. The CDR3 DNA reads TGCGCCAGCAGTGTAGGGACAGGGGGATACGAGCAGTACTTC.

The chain has TRBV5-1 and TRBJ1-1; weak D call: TRBD1 (6 bases). From germline, CDR1 is SGHRS and CDR2 YFSETQ. This CDR3 has 15 residues. V lost 0 bases and J lost 0, with 9 bases in between. The DNA of the CDR3 is TGCGCCAGCAGCTTGGTAGGGGGATTGAACACTGAAGCTTTCTTT. Protein product: CASSLVGGLNTEAFF.

Here the CDR3 reads CATRLAGDGGELFF. CDR3 DNA sequence: TGCGCCACCAGACTAGCGGGGGACGGCGGGGAGCTGTTTTTT. V is TRBV10-2 and J is TRBJ2-2; 12 bases map to TRBD2. This CDR3 spans 14 amino acids. Germline values: CDR1 WSHSY, CDR2 SAAADI. V dropped 10 bases and J dropped 7; count of bases not matched to a gene: 7.